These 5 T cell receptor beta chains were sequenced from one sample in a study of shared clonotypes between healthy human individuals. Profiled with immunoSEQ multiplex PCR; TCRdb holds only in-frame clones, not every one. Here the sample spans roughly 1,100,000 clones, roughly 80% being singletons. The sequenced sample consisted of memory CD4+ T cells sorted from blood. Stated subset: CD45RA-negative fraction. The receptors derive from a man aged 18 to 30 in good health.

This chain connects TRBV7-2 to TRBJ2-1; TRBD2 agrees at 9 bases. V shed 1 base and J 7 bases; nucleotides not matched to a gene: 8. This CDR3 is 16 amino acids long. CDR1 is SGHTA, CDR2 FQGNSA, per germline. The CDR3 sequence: CASSLVWLAGRNEQFF. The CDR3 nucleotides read TGTGCCAGCAGCTTAGTGTGGCTAGCGGGGAGGAATGAGCAGTTCTTC.

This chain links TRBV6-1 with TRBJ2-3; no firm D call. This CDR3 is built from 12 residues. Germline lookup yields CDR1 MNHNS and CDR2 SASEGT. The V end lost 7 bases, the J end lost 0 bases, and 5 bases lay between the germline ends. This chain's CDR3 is CASKLSTDTQYF. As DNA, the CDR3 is TGTGCCAGCAAATTGAGCACAGATACGCAGTATTTT.

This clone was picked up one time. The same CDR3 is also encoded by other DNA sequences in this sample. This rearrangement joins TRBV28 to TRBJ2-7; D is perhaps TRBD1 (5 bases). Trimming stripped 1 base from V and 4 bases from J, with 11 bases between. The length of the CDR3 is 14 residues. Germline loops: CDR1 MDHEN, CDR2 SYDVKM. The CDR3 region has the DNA TGTGCCAGCAGTTTATCCCAGGGATCGTACGAGCAGTACTTC. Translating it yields CASSLSQGSYEQYF.

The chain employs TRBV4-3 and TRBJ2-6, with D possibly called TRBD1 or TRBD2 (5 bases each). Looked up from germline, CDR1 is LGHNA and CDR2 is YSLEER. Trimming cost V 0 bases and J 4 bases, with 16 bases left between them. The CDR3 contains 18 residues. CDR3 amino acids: CASSQEPSRGAGANVLTF. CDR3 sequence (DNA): TGCGCCAGCAGCCAAGAGCCCTCCCGGGGCGCCGGGGCCAACGTCCTGACTTTC.

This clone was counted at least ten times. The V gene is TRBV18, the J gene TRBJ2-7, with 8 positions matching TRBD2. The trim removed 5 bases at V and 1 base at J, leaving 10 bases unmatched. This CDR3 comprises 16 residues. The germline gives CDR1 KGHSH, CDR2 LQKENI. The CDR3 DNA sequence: TGTGCCAGCTCAGCCTTTACGGCGGGGGGATCCTACGAGCAGTACTTC. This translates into CASSAFTAGGSYEQYF. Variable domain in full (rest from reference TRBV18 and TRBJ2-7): NAGVMQNPRHLVRRRGQEARLRCSPMKGHSHVYWYRQLPEEGLKFMVYLQKENIIDESGMPKERFSAEFPKEGPSILRIQQVVRGDSAAYFCASSAFTAGGSYEQYFGPGTRLTVT.